The following is a T cell receptor (beta chain) sequence with its context. What it binds is not known. This CDR3 is 12 amino acids long. The V gene lost 0 bases and the J gene lost 4 bases, with 5 bases spanning the gap. Per the germline V gene, CDR1 is SGHRS and CDR2 is YFSETQ. TCRdb's copy holds only in-frame clones and misses some; the assay was immunoSEQ multiplex PCR. The table has about 160,000 clones, roughly nine tenths seen once; the top ten hold more than 2.5%. The data originate from a study of cytomegalovirus exposure and HLA in healthy donors. At the level of the study: The platform used for the roughly 130 validation repertoires matched that of the roughly 630 first-cohort repertoires, a later analysis reported.

General study results and limits: 164 TCR beta chains were listed as cytomegalovirus-associated.

The sequence was obtained from a woman between 18 and 30 years old in good health and CMV-seropositive. Sequencing was done on a sample of PBMCs. The V call is TRBV5-1, the J call TRBJ2-7; no clear D gene. The CDR3 coding sequence is TGCGCCAGCAGCTTGGACGGGTACGAGCAGTACTTC. This codes for CASSLDGYEQYF.